The T cell receptor (beta chain) under discussion was sequenced for a study of blood T cell repertoires in COVID-19. Study summary: Whether acute or convalescent, the COVID-19 samples came from the United States, Italy and Spain. Sources were T cells, B-cell-depleted T cells, or PBMCs; the material itself was cDNA or gDNA.

Germline CDR1 LGHDT, CDR2 YNNKEL (reference sequence). The CDR3 length is 15 residues. V shed 4 bases and J 9 bases; nucleotides not matched to a gene: 5. Per the original data handling: Researchers report that nucleated cell counts were estimated from reference gene primer amplification. Data came from immunoSEQ multiplex PCR; TCRdb stores just in-frame clones and leaves some out. V, J and clone size derive from that table, while D and trimming were established from the DNA sequence. In the table there are 120,000 to 150,000 clones, about four fifths of which are singletons. The sequencing input was peripheral blood. This rearrangement joins TRBV3-1 (or the pseudogene TRBV3-2) to TRBJ2-1, with 14 bases fitting TRBD2. The clonotype was recovered from a human donor in a cohort sampled during active COVID-19. CDR3 bases: TGTGCCAGCAGCCCGACTAGCGGGAGGGTGGGTGAGCAGTTCTTC. It yields the protein CASSPTSGRVGEQFF.